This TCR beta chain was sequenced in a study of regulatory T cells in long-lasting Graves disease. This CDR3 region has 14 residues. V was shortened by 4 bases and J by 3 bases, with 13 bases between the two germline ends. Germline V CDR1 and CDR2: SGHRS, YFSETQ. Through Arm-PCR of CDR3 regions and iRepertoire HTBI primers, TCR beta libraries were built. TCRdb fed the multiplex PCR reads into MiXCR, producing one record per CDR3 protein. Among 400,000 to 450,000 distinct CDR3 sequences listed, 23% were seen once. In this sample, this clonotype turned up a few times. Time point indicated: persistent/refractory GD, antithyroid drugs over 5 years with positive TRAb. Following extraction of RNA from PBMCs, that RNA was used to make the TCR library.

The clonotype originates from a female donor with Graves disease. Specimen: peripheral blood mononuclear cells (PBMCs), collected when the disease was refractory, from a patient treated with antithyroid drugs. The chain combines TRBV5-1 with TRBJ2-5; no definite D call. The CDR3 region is CASSLAEPEETQYF. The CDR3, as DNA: TGCGCCAGCAGCCTGGCTGAGCCGGAAGAGACCCAGTACTTC.